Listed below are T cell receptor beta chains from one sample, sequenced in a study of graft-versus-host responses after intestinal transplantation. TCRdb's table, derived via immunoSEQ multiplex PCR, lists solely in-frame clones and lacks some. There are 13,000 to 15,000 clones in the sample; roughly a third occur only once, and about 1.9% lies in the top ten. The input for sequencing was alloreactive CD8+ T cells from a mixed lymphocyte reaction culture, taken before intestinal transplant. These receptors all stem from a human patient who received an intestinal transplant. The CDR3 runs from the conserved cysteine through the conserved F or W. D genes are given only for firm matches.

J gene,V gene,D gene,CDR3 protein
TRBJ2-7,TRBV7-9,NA,CASSLDAGTYEQYF
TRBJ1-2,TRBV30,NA,CAWSQTGNYGYTF
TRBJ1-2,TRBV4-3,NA,CASSQDEGTYGYTF
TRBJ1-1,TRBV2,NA,CASREETGLSTEAFF
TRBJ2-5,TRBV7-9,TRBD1,CASSLSIQGETQYF
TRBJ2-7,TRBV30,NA,CAWSVGAGNSYEQYF
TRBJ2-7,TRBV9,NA,CASSVTGTPGHEQYF
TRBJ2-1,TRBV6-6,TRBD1,CASSLGTAVNEQFF
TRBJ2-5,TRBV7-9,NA,CASSRSGLASETQYF
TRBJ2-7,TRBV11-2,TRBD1,CASSRGQPYEQYF
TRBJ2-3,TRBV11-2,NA,CASSFFNTDTQYF
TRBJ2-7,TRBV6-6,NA,CASSYSNPVVEQYF
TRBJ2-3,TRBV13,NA,CASSQRDWPTDTQYF
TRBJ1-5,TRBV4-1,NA,CASSQLDRNQPQHF
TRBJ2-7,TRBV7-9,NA,CASSSAGYEQYF
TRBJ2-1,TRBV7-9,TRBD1,CASSSQGLIAYNEQFF
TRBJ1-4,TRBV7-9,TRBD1,CASSGLTGGNEKLFF
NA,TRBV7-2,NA,CASSSDIYYEQYF
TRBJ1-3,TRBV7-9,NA,CASSPSSGNTIYF
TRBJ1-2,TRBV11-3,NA,CASSFGEYGYTF
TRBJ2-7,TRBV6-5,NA,CASSYGFSYEQYF
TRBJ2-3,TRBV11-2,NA,CASSPLGGTFTDTQYF
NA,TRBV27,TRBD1,CASSPQGAYYEQYF
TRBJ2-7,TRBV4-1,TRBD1,CASSQASGTGLYEQYF
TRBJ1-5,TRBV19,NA,CASAEQGWSNQPQHF